These 29 T cell receptor beta chains share one sample of origin, sequenced in a study of cytomegalovirus exposure and HLA in healthy donors (dated by TCRdb to about 2017). Library generation was performed with the immunoSEQ multiplex PCR assay. For the multiplex PCR, a mixture combining 60 forward primers for TCR Vbeta segments and 13 reverse primers for TCR Jbeta segments was used. The clones in this table, taken by TCRdb from immuneACCESS, are in-frame only. Not every clone is retained; where verified, under half of the shortfall comes from an unresolved V gene, and the cause of the rest is unknown. In this sample the table shows around 80,000 clones, roughly a tenth of which occur a single time. Of the sample, more than 20% is held by the ten largest clones. Sequenced sample: PBMCs. Source of these receptors: a man aged 55 to 70 in good health and CMV-seropositive.

This clone was counted only a few times. V is TRBV29-1 and J is TRBJ2-7; the match to TRBD1 covers 7 bases. The CDR3 spans 14 residues. The ends lost 4 bases at V and 0 bases at J; junction bases unmatched: 6. Germline V CDR1 and CDR2: SQVTM, ANQGSEA. The CDR3 DNA reads as TGCAGCGTTGGGACAGGCAAAAACTCCTACGAGCAGTACTTC. It yields the protein CSVGTGKNSYEQYF.

This clone occurred many times. This chain connects TRBV5-1 to TRBJ2-7; 8 nucleotides align to TRBD1. The germline gives CDR1 SGHRS, CDR2 YFSETQ. J was trimmed by 5 bases and V by 2 bases; bases with no gene match: 9. This CDR3 spans 15 amino acids. The CDR3 sequence: CASSFNGQGTNEQYF. CDR3 DNA: TGCGCCAGCAGCTTTAACGGACAGGGAACTAACGAGCAGTACTTC.

J is TRBJ1-2 and V is TRBV7-9; no reliable D call. V gave up 5 bases and J gave up 0 bases, with 10 bases separating them. Germline values: CDR1 SEHNR, CDR2 FQNEAQ (reference sequence). CDR3 size: 14 residues. The CDR3 region has the DNA TGTGCCAGCAGCCCGGACGGGGCTAACTATGGCTACACCTTC. Translated, it gives CASSPDGANYGYTF.

This clone has more than one count but fewer than ten. The rearrangement joins TRBV5-1 to TRBJ1-2; no clear D. The CDR3 is made up of 14 amino acids. V lost 0 bases to trimming and J lost 3 bases, with 9 bases between them. CDR1 and CDR2 (germline): SGHRS, YFSETQ. CDR3 nucleotide sequence: TGCGCCAGCAGCTTGGGACAAGAATACTATGGCTACACCTTC. Its protein product is CASSLGQEYYGYTF.

V gene TRBV30 combines with J gene TRBJ1-2; D is uncertain. Germline lookup yields CDR1 GTSNPN and CDR2 SVGIG (reference sequence). V lost 0 bases to trimming and J lost 0 bases, with 11 bases between them. The CDR3 runs 15 residues. In nucleotides, the CDR3 is TGTGCCTGGAGTGTACGTCAGGTGGCTAACTATGGCTACACCTTC. Amino acid sequence: CAWSVRQVANYGYTF.

This clone was found a few times. V usage is TRBV15 and J usage is TRBJ2-2, with D maybe TRBD1 (6 bases). Trimming pared 5 bases from V and 6 bases from J, leaving 13 bases between. CDR3 length: 14 residues. The germline gives CDR1 LNHNV, CDR2 YYDKDF (reference sequence). CDR3 coding DNA: TGTGCCACCAGCCCTAACAGGGAATCCGGGGAGCTGTTTTTT. As protein: CATSPNRESGELFF.

This rearrangement joins TRBV14 to TRBJ2-1; 11 nucleotides align to TRBD2. Unmatched junction bases numbered 4, after V lost 1 base and J lost 5 bases. Per the germline V gene, CDR1 is SGHDN and CDR2 is FVKESK. The CDR3 runs to 16 residues. This chain's CDR3 is CASSQAGLADNNEQFF. The CDR3 nucleotides are TGTGCCAGCAGCCAAGCGGGACTAGCGGACAACAATGAGCAGTTCTTC.

This clone was picked up a small number of times. The chain couples TRBV5-6 to TRBJ2-7; TRBD1 matches 10 bases. V gave up 0 bases and J gave up 3 bases; unmatched junction bases: 6. Germline V CDR1 and CDR2: SGHDT, YYEEEE. The length of the CDR3 is 16 residues. The CDR3 protein is CASSLGGTGVGYEQYF. CDR3 nucleotides: TGTGCCAGCAGCTTGGGCGGGACAGGGGTGGGCTACGAGCAGTACTTC.

This clone was seen a few times. The rearrangement uses TRBV6-5 and TRBJ2-7; D is undetermined. Germline V gene sequence: CDR1 MNHEY, CDR2 SVGAGI. The germline V and J ends were trimmed by 6 bases and 0 bases, with 12 bases remaining between them. This CDR3 contains 14 residues. The DNA of the CDR3 is TGTGCCAGCAGGTCCGGAGAAAGCTCCTACGAGCAGTACTTC. It encodes CASRSGESSYEQYF.

This clone was picked up a small number of times. This chain links TRBV5-8 with TRBJ1-4; 9 nucleotides agree with TRBD1. CDR1 and CDR2 (germline): SGHTS, YDEGEE. Germline trimming cut 3 bases from V and 11 bases from J; bases unmatched to any gene: 8. The CDR3 is 14 residues long. The CDR3 loop is CASSSSRDREKLFF. In DNA form, the CDR3 reads TGTGCCAGCAGCTCTTCCCGGGACAGGGAGAAACTGTTTTTT.

This clone was counted a few times. V usage is TRBV30 and J usage is TRBJ2-7; a possible D gene is TRBD2 (5 bases). Germline assignment: CDR1 GTSNPN and CDR2 SVGIG (reference sequence). V lost 8 bases, J lost 3 bases, and 17 bases lay in between. The length of the CDR3 is 13 residues. The CDR3 sequence: CAADGVFGYEQYF. The CDR3 nucleotides are TGTGCCGCCGACGGGGTGTTCGGCTACGAGCAGTACTTC.

As concerns this clone: The sample contains more than one DNA sequence encoding this CDR3. This chain links TRBV5-1 with TRBJ1-1, with TRBD1 matching 7 bases. The CDR3 sequence is 16 residues long. J lost 5 bases, V lost 2 bases, and 12 bases had no gene match. The germline V gene has CDR1 SGHRS and CDR2 YFSETQ. CDR3 sequence reads: CASSLVDRPLSTEAFF. The DNA for the CDR3 is TGCGCCAGCAGCTTAGTGGACAGGCCTTTGAGTACTGAAGCTTTCTTT. Variable domain in full (rest from reference TRBV5-1 and TRBJ1-1): KAGVTQTPRYLIKTRGQQVTLSCSPISGHRSVSWYQQTPGQGLQFLFEYFSETQRNKGNFPGRFSGRQFSNSRSEMNVSTLELGDSALYLCASSLVDRPLSTEAFFGQGTRLTVV.

This rearrangement joins TRBV30 to TRBJ1-1; D unresolved. Between the trimmed V and J ends, which lost 2 bases and 1 base, there was a span of 5 bases. The V gene's germline CDR1 is GTSNPN and CDR2 SVGIG (reference sequence). The CDR3 is 12 residues long. The CDR3 reads CAWSLGNTEAFF. CDR3 nucleotides: TGTGCCTGGAGTCTAGGGAACACTGAAGCTTTCTTT.

This chain joins TRBV5-1 and TRBJ2-7; possibly TRBD2 for D (5 bases). The CDR3 runs 13 residues. Trimming left V 4 bases short and J 5 bases short, with 13 bases between. Germline lookup yields CDR1 SGHRS and CDR2 YFSETQ. Written as DNA, the CDR3 is TGCGCCAGCAGCAGAGGGAGTGGCGACGAGCAGTACTTC. Protein sequence: CASSRGSGDEQYF.

In DNA form, the CDR3 reads TGTGCCAGCAGCTTGGACAGGGGAGACTACAATGAGCAGTTCTTC. It yields the protein CASSLDRGDYNEQFF. J is TRBJ2-1 and V is TRBV5-5; 7 bases agree with TRBD1. Losses at the gene ends were 0 bases for V and 3 bases for J; bases not matched to a gene: 3. The CDR3 is made up of 15 amino acids. The V gene's germline CDR1 is SGHKS and CDR2 YYEKEE (reference sequence).

The chain couples TRBV28 to TRBJ2-6; D is unclear. The V end was cut by 2 bases, the J end by 2 bases, with 7 bases between. This CDR3 contains 15 residues. Germline CDR1 reads MDHEN; CDR2 reads SYDVKM. Written as DNA, the CDR3 is TGTGCCAGCAGTTTAGAGCTGGCTGGGGCCAACGTCCTGACTTTC. Protein: CASSLELAGANVLTF.

The gene calls are TRBV9 and TRBJ2-3; unclear D gene. CDR3 length: 16 amino acids. Germline-derived CDR1 and CDR2 are SGDLS and YYNGEE. Trimming took off 4 bases at V and 1 base at J, with 16 bases between the two ends. CDR3 sequence (DNA): TGTGCCAGCAGCTTCCAGTCCCAGGTGGGCACAGATACGCAGTATTTT. Translating it yields CASSFQSQVGTDTQYF.

The CDR3 is CASLKTVNSNQPQHF. In nucleotides, the CDR3 is TGTGCCAGTCTAAAGACAGTCAATAGCAATCAGCCCCAGCATTTT. The rearrangement links TRBV19 to TRBJ1-5, with D perhaps TRBD1 (5 bases). The germline gives CDR1 LNHDA, CDR2 SQIVND (reference sequence). The CDR3 runs 15 residues. The V end lost 8 bases, the J end lost 0 bases, and 14 bases lay between the germline ends.

This clone was counted only a few times. The chain recombines TRBV2 with TRBJ2-5; D gene uncertain. The germline V gene has CDR1 SNHLY and CDR2 FYNNEI. Trimming cost V 10 bases and J 2 bases, with 11 bases left between them. This CDR3 region has 12 residues. The CDR3 nucleotides are TGTGCCACTCCCGTTCAGCAAGAGACCCAGTACTTC. It specifies CATPVQQETQYF.

This clone appeared a few times. This chain uses TRBV7-9 with TRBJ1-5; D is unresolved. This CDR3 has 13 residues. The V gene lost 4 bases and the J gene lost 0 bases, with 4 bases spanning the gap. CDR1 is SEHNR, CDR2 FQNEAQ, per germline (reference sequence). CDR3 DNA: TGTGCCAGCAGCTCAGGTAGCAATCAGCCCCAGCATTTT. This codes for CASSSGSNQPQHF.

The J gene is TRBJ1-5, the V gene TRBV4-2, with a tentative D call TRBD1 (5 bases). There are 16 residues in the CDR3. V lost 3 bases and J 4 bases, leaving 16 bases between the germline ends. Germline V gene data show CDR1 as LGHNA and CDR2 as YNFKEQ. The CDR3 bases are TGTGCCAGCAGCCAGTCGGGTATTAGGGGTAATCAGCCCCAGCATTTT. Its protein product is CASSQSGIRGNQPQHF.

This chain joins TRBV10-3 and TRBJ2-7, with TRBD2 matching over 12 bases. V was clipped by 10 bases and J by 0 bases; unmatched bases: 16. Germline values: CDR1 ENHRY, CDR2 SYGVKD. The CDR3 runs to 18 residues. The CDR3 reads CASSPGTSGREDSYEQYF. The CDR3 coding sequence is TGTGCCAGTTCCCCCGGGACTAGCGGGCGAGAGGACTCCTACGAGCAGTACTTC.

DNA for the CDR3: TGCGCCAGCAGCTTGGTTGGCGGGGGGGCCGGGAATGAGCAGTTCTTC. This translates into CASSLVGGGAGNEQFF. The chain carries TRBV5-1 and TRBJ2-1; 9 bases agree with TRBD2. Germline V gene lookup returns CDR1 SGHRS and CDR2 YFSETQ. J gave up 7 bases and V 0 bases, and 8 bases lay outside the gene matches. The CDR3 loop spans 16 amino acids.

V and J are TRBV9 and TRBJ1-1; D is uncertain. Trimming removed 8 bases at V and 1 base at J, with 9 bases between. This CDR3 comprises 12 residues. Germline V lookup: CDR1 SGDLS, CDR2 YYNGEE. Here the CDR3 reads CASGRGNTEAFF. The CDR3 nucleotides read TGTGCCAGTGGACGGGGGAACACTGAAGCTTTCTTT. The full variable domain, with the rest looked up from reference TRBV9 and TRBJ1-1, is DSGVTQTPKHLITATGQRVTLRCSPRSGDLSVYWYQQSLDQGLQFLIQYYNGEERAKGNILERFSAQQFPDLHSELNLSSLELGDSALYFCASGRGNTEAFFGQGTRLTVV.

This chain uses TRBV11-2 with TRBJ1-1, with 9 bases identical to TRBD1. The CDR3 is made up of 14 amino acids. V dropped 5 bases and J dropped 3; count of bases not matched to a gene: 4. The germline gives CDR1 SGHAT, CDR2 FQNNGV. CDR3 sequence reads: CASSPGTGYTEAFF. Written as DNA, the CDR3 is TGTGCCAGCAGCCCAGGGACAGGGTACACTGAAGCTTTCTTT.

This clone was recorded a few times. CDR3 amino acids: CASSLQGAGWTDTQYF. In DNA form, the CDR3 reads TGTGCCAGCAGTCTCCAGGGCGCAGGATGGACAGATACGCAGTATTTT. The chain carries TRBV27 and TRBJ2-3; perhaps TRBD1 as D (5 bases). The CDR3 is made up of 16 amino acids. The V and J ends lost 5 bases and 3 bases respectively, with 18 bases between them. Germline CDR1 and CDR2: MNHEY and SMNVEV (reference sequence).

The gene calls are TRBV2 and TRBJ1-5; D is undetermined. Germline loops: CDR1 SNHLY, CDR2 FYNNEI. The CDR3 contains 14 residues. V lost 6 bases and J lost 0, with 9 bases in between. The CDR3 sequence is CASRVEGSNQPQHF. The CDR3 DNA follows: TGTGCCAGCAGAGTTGAGGGTAGCAATCAGCCCCAGCATTTT.

The chain couples TRBV9 to TRBJ1-3, with D unclear. Germline V gene lookup returns CDR1 SGDLS and CDR2 YYNGEE. The CDR3 has 15 amino acids. Trimming removed 0 bases at V and 0 bases at J, with 7 bases between. CDR3 amino acids: CASSVGQFSGNTIYF. The DNA of the CDR3 is TGTGCCAGCAGCGTAGGCCAGTTCTCTGGAAACACCATATATTTT.

In this sample, this clone turned up a few times. The J gene is TRBJ1-6, the V gene TRBV14; tentatively, D is TRBD1 (6 bases). The CDR3 covers 15 residues. V was pared by 5 bases and J by 10 bases, with 18 bases between. Germline CDR1 and CDR2: SGHDN and FVKESK. The CDR3 DNA is TGTGCCAGCAGCTTAGGGGGAGGGGTCCCCTCACCCCTCCACTTT. Protein product: CASSLGGGVPSPLHF.